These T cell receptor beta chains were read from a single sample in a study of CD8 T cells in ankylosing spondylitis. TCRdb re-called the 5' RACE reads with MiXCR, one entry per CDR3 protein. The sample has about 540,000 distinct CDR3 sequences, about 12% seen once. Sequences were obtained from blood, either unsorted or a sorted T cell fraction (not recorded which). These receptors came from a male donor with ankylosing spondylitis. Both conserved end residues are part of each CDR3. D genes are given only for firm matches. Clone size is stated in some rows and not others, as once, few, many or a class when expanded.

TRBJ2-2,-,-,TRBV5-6,CASSFSPGVGELFF,TGTGCCAGCAGCTTCAGCCCAGGGGTAGGGGAGCTGTTTTTT
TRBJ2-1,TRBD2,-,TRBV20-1,CSARTGGLAGRLADEQFF,TGCAGTGCTAGAACGGGGGGGCTAGCGGGAAGACTGGCGGATGAGCAGTTCTTC
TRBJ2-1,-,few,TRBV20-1,CSARALSGSLRGYEQFF,TGCAGTGCTAGAGCCCTCTCGGGCAGCCTCCGAGGGTATGAGCAGTTCTTC
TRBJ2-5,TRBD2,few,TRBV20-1,CSAHLAGAETQYF,TGCAGTGCTCACCTAGCGGGAGCAGAGACCCAGTACTTC
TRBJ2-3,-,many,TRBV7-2,CASSSGSSFTDTQYF,TGTGCCAGCAGCTCGGGGTCTAGCTTCACAGATACGCAGTATTTT
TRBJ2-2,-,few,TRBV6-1,CASSTPGRGNTGELFF,TGTGCCAGCAGCACTCCGGGACGGGGGAACACCGGGGAGCTGTTTTTT
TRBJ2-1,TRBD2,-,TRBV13,CASSSEGLAGFNEQFF,TGTGCCAGCAGCTCTGAGGGGCTAGCGGGATTTAATGAGCAGTTCTTC
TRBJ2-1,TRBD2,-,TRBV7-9,CASSGKREPHEQFF,TGTGCCAGCAGCGGAAAGCGGGAGCCCCATGAGCAGTTCTTC
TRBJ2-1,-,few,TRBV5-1,CASSLSLNNEQFF,TGCGCCAGCAGCTTGTCCTTAAACAATGAGCAGTTCTTC
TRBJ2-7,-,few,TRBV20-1,CSARATGTPEQYF,TGCAGTGCTAGGGCCACAGGGACGCCAGAGCAGTACTTC
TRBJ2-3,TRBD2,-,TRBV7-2,CASSLGTSADTQYF,TGTGCCAGCAGCTTAGGGACTAGCGCCGATACGCAGTATTTT
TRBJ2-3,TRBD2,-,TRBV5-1,CASSSDTSETDTQYF,TGCGCCAGCAGCTCAGACACTAGCGAGACAGATACGCAGTATTTT
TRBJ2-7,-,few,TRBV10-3,CAIGDTLYEQYF,TGTGCCATCGGGGACACCCTCTACGAGCAGTACTTC
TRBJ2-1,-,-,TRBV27,CASREQGILTYNEQFF,TGTGCCAGCAGGGAACAGGGAATACTGACCTACAATGAGCAGTTCTTC
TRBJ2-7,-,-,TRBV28,CASSSGLGRPSSYEQYF,TGTGCCAGCAGTTCCGGGCTGGGGCGTCCGAGCTCCTACGAGCAGTACTTC
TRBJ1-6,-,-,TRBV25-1,CASSEAGLISPLHF,TGTGCCAGCAGTGAGGCAGGGTTGATTTCACCCCTCCACTTT
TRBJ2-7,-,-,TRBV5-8,CASSHGTLYEQYF,TGTGCCAGCAGCCACGGGACCCTCTACGAGCAGTACTTC
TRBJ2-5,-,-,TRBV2,CASSLPEQETQYF,TGTGCCAGCAGTTTACCGGAACAAGAGACCCAGTACTTC
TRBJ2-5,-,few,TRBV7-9,CASSLAQGGPETQYF,TGTGCCAGCAGCTTAGCGCAGGGGGGACCAGAGACCCAGTACTTC
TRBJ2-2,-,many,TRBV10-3,CAISESQVSGELFF,TGTGCCATCAGTGAGTCTCAAGTTTCCGGGGAGCTGTTTTTT
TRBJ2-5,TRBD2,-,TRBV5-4,CASSLGSSGSETQYF,TGTGCCAGCAGCTTGGGATCTAGCGGGAGTGAGACCCAGTACTTC
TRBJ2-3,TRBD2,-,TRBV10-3,CAISEGLAASTDTQYF,TGTGCCATCAGTGAGGGACTAGCGGCCAGCACAGATACGCAGTATTTT
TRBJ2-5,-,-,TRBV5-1,CASSWEIGETQYF,TGCGCCAGCTCTTGGGAGATTGGCGAGACCCAGTACTTC
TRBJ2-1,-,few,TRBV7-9,CASSLIYTGGNEQFF,TGTGCCAGCAGCTTAATTTATACTGGGGGGAATGAGCAGTTCTTC
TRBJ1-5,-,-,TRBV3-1,CASSQGSGNQPQHF,TGTGCCAGCAGCCAAGGGTCAGGCAATCAGCCCCAGCATTTT
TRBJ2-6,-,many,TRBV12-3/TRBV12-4,CASTIGGAMAGANVLTF,TGTGCCAGCACCATAGGAGGGGCGATGGCTGGGGCCAACGTCCTGACTTTC
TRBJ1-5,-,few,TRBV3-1,CASSQDPVYDSNQPQHF,TGTGCCAGCAGCCAAGATCCGGTGTACGATAGCAATCAGCCCCAGCATTTT
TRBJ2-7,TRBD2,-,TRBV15,CATSRAGEGHYEQYF,TGTGCCACCAGCAGAGCGGGGGAGGGCCACTACGAGCAGTACTTC
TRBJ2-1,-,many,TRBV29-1,CSVVARSYNEQFF,TGCAGCGTTGTAGCGCGCTCCTACAATGAGCAGTTCTTC
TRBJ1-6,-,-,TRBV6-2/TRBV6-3,CASSYHARRSNSPLHF,TGTGCCAGCAGTTACCATGCTCGGCGGAGCAATTCACCCCTCCACTTT
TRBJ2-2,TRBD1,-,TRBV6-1,CASSPAGQGAKDGELFF,TGTGCCAGCAGTCCCGCGGGACAGGGGGCGAAAGACGGGGAGCTGTTTTTT
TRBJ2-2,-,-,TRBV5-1,CASSPSASILSSGELFF,TGCGCCAGCAGCCCGTCGGCTAGCATCTTGTCATCCGGGGAGCTGTTTTTT
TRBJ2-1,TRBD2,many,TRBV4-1,CASRDRGGRIAYNEQFF,TGCGCCAGCAGGGATCGTGGCGGGAGAATTGCCTACAATGAGCAGTTCTTC
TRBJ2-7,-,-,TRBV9,CASSVAGYSYEQYF,TGTGCCAGCAGCGTAGCAGGTTACTCCTACGAGCAGTACTTC
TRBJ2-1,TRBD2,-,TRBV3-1,CASSPKLAGAVEQFF,TGTGCCAGCAGCCCCAAGCTAGCGGGAGCGGTTGAGCAGTTCTTC
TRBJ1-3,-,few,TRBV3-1,CASSQDWLSGNTIYF,TGTGCCAGCAGCCAAGATTGGCTCTCTGGAAACACCATATATTTT
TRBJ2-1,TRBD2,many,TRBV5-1,CASSPAGVGFDEQFF,TGCGCCAGCAGCCCGGCGGGGGTGGGATTTGATGAGCAGTTCTTC
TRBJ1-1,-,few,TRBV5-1,CASSVQGLNTEAFF,TGCGCCAGCAGCGTACAGGGCCTGAACACTGAAGCTTTCTTT
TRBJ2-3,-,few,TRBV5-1,CASSLPVENTQYF,TGCGCCAGCAGCTTGCCGGTGGAGAATACGCAGTATTTT
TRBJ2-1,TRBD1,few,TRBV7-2,CASTLGVLGTGTEKFF,TGTGCCAGCACCCTCGGAGTACTCGGGACAGGGACAGAAAAGTTCTTC
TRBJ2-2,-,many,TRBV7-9,CASSLDAGELFF,TGTGCCAGCAGCTTAGATGCCGGGGAGCTGTTTTTT
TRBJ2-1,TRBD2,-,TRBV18,CASSPPNGRAQNEQFF,TGTGCCAGCTCACCACCGAACGGGAGGGCCCAGAATGAGCAGTTCTTC
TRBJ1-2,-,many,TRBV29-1,CSVDGTPTNYGYTF,TGCAGCGTTGACGGGACGCCAACCAACTATGGCTACACCTTC
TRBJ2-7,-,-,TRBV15,CATRGLGYEQYF,TGTGCCACTAGAGGGTTGGGATACGAGCAGTACTTC
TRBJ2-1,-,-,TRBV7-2,CASSLAQLAHNEQFF,TGTGCCAGCAGCTTAGCCCAACTAGCCCACAATGAGCAGTTCTTC
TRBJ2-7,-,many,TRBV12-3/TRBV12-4,CASTIGGPSYEQYF,TGTGCCAGCACCATCGGGGGACCCTCCTACGAGCAGTACTTC
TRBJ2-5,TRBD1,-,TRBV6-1,CASSNMGGQVLQETQYF,TGTGCCAGCAGCAATATGGGTGGACAGGTTTTACAAGAGACCCAGTACTTC
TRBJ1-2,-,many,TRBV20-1,CSASPPPTYGYTF,TGCAGTGCTAGCCCGCCACCTACCTATGGCTACACCTTC
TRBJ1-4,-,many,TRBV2,CASNRDSANEKLFF,TGTGCCAGCAACCGAGACAGTGCTAATGAAAAACTGTTTTTT
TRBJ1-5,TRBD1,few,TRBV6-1,CASSAGTVRNYGNQPQHF,TGTGCCAGCAGCGCTGGGACAGTACGAAATTATGGAAATCAGCCCCAGCATTTT
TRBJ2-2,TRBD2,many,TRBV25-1,CASSDAAAGGAGELFF,TGTGCCAGCAGTGACGCTGCGGCGGGAGGGGCCGGGGAGCTGTTTTTT
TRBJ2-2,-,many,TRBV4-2,CASSLRENTGELFF,TGTGCCAGCAGCCTCAGGGAGAACACCGGGGAGCTGTTTTTT